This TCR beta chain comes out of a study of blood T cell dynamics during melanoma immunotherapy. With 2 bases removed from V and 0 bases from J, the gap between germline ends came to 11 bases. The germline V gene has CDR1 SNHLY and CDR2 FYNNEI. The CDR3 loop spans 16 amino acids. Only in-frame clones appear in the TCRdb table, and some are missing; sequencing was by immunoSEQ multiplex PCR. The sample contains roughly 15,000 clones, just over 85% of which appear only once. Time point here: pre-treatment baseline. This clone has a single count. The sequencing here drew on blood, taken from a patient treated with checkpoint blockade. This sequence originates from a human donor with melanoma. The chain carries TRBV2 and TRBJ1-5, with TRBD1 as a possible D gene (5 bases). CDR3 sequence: CASSERGSLSNQPQHF. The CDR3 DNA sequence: TGTGCCAGCAGTGAAAGGGGCAGCCTTAGCAATCAGCCCCAGCATTTT.